The 21 T cell receptor beta chains listed next were all sequenced from one sample in a study of OX40 agonist ivuxolimab in advanced cancers. Only in-frame clones appear in the TCRdb table, and some are missing; sequencing was by immunoSEQ multiplex PCR. Of approximately 76,000 clones in the sample, 88% are singletons; the top ten hold 0.78%. The source was CD4+ or CD8+ T cells sorted from blood, collected in a trial of the OX40 agonist ivuxolimab. The receptors derive from an adult with an advanced solid tumor such as melanoma, head and neck, liver or kidney cancer.

The chain recombines TRBV7-9 with TRBJ2-7; a weak D match, TRBD2 (5 bases). Per the germline V gene, CDR1 is SEHNR and CDR2 is FQNEAQ (reference sequence). The V end was cut by 3 bases, the J end by 2 bases, with 8 bases between. The CDR3 runs to 13 residues. The CDR3, as DNA: TGTGCCAGCAGCTTGCCCGGGACCTACGAGCAGTACTTC. Its translation: CASSLPGTYEQYF.

The chain links TRBV9 to TRBJ2-3, with 10 bases identical to TRBD2. The CDR3 extends over 16 amino acids. The V gene's germline CDR1 is SGDLS and CDR2 YYNGEE. Germline trimming cut 0 bases from V and 4 bases from J; bases unmatched to any gene: 5. The CDR3 here is CASSVGSSGGSDTQYF. CDR3 coding DNA: TGTGCCAGCAGCGTAGGTTCTAGCGGGGGTTCAGATACGCAGTATTTT.

As regards this clone: A junction end diverges from the germline sequence, so it may reflect a read error. This chain uses TRBV7-7 with TRBJ1-1; no clear D. This CDR3 contains 13 residues. Per germline, CDR1 SSHAT and CDR2 FNYEAQ (reference sequence). In DNA, the CDR3 is TGTGCTAGCAGCTTGTCGGTGAACACTGAAGCTTTCTTT. Protein product: CASSLSVNTEAFF.

The chain recombines TRBV6-5 with TRBJ1-2; D is possibly TRBD1 (5 bases). V lost 2 bases and J lost 6, with 10 bases in between. The CDR3 consists of 13 residues. Germline CDR1 is MNHEY and CDR2 is SVGAGI. CDR3 loop: CASSYHRKDGYTF. In DNA, the CDR3 is TGTGCCAGCAGTTACCACAGGAAGGATGGCTACACCTTC.

The chain has TRBV5-5 and TRBJ1-1; D unresolved. The germline CDR1 and CDR2 sequences are SGHKS and YYEKEE (reference sequence). This CDR3 has 14 residues. Trimming removed 3 bases from V and 0 bases from J, with 9 bases in between. Here the CDR3 reads CASSSSLLNTEAFF. CDR3 DNA sequence: TGTGCCAGCAGCTCCTCGCTGTTGAACACTGAAGCTTTCTTT.

This chain links TRBV5-1 with TRBJ2-3, with D tentatively TRBD1 or TRBD2 (5 bases each). The germline gives CDR1 SGHRS, CDR2 YFSETQ. The CDR3 runs 15 residues. The V end was cut by 1 base, the J end by 4 bases, with 13 bases between. The CDR3: CASSLQGGFADTQYF. Here the CDR3 DNA reads TGCGCCAGCAGCTTGCAGGGCGGGTTCGCAGATACGCAGTATTTT. The full variable domain, rest sourced from reference TRBV5-1 and TRBJ2-3, is KAGVTQTPRYLIKTRGQQVTLSCSPISGHRSVSWYQQTPGQGLQFLFEYFSETQRNKGNFPGRFSGRQFSNSRSEMNVSTLELGDSALYLCASSLQGGFADTQYFGPGTRLTVL.

The chain recombines TRBV6-6 with TRBJ2-5, with 8 bases matching TRBD1. Germline loops: CDR1 MNHNY, CDR2 SVGAGI (reference sequence). The CDR3 is 13 amino acids. V trimming: 6 bases; J trimming: 5 bases; junction bases outside the gene matches: 5. CDR3 DNA: TGTGCCAGCAGGGGACAGGCTGTGGAGACCCAGTACTTC. It codes for CASRGQAVETQYF.

V and J are TRBV11-2 and TRBJ2-5; the D gene is possibly TRBD2 (6 bases). CDR3 length: 14 residues. V gave up 1 base and J gave up 9 bases, with 15 bases separating them. Germline lookup yields CDR1 SGHAT and CDR2 FQNNGV. Here the CDR3 DNA reads TGTGCCAGCAGCTTAGTACAGTCCCCGGGGGCCCAGTACTTC. Its translation: CASSLVQSPGAQYF.

The chain recombines TRBV7-9 with TRBJ2-1; TRBD2 is a possible D gene (6 bases). The CDR3 runs to 13 residues. Germline V lookup: CDR1 SEHNR, CDR2 FQNEAQ (reference sequence). V was shortened by 3 bases and J by 10 bases, with 13 bases between the two germline ends. In nucleotides, the CDR3 is TGTGCCAGCAGCTTCGTGAGGGAGGAGGAGCAGTTCTTC. Translation: CASSFVREEEQFF. Drawing the rest from reference TRBV7-9 and TRBJ2-1, the complete variable domain is DTGVSQNPRHKITKRGQNVTFRCDPISEHNRLYWYRQTLGQGPEFLTYFQNEAQLEKSRLLSDRFSAERPKGSFSTLEIQRTEQGDSAMYLCASSFVREEEQFFGPGTRLTVL.

The V and J genes are TRBV19 and TRBJ2-1; TRBD2 agrees at 9 bases. The trim removed 5 bases at V and 9 bases at J, leaving 17 bases unmatched. From germline, CDR1 is LNHDA and CDR2 SQIVND (reference sequence). There are 17 residues in the CDR3. The DNA for the CDR3 is TGTGCCAGTAGTTGGGGTGACTTAGCGGGAGTGATTGTTGAGCAGTTCTTC. As protein: CASSWGDLAGVIVEQFF.

The CDR3 is CASSRAAEQYF. The CDR3 DNA reads TGTGCCAGCAGCCGAGCCGCCGAGCAGTACTTC. The chain recombines TRBV11-2 with TRBJ2-7; D is undetermined. The V gene lost 5 bases and the J gene lost 6 bases, with 8 bases spanning the gap. Germline CDR1 SGHAT, CDR2 FQNNGV. The CDR3 spans 11 residues.

A remark on this clone: Other DNA sequences of this sample code for an identical CDR3. The CDR3 region has the DNA TGTGCCAGCAGTGAAGATTACGAGCAGTACTTC. Translating it yields CASSEDYEQYF. The genes are TRBV2 and TRBJ2-7, with D hard to call. The length of the CDR3 is 11 residues. Trimming shortened V by 1 base and J by 4 bases, and 2 bases separated the two germline ends. Germline loops: CDR1 SNHLY, CDR2 FYNNEI.

This chain's CDR3 is CASCLYAINIQYF. CDR3 DNA sequence: TGTGCCAGCTGCTTGTATGCGATAAACATTCAGTACTTC. The V gene is TRBV2, the J gene TRBJ2-4; D remains ambiguous. Per the germline V gene, CDR1 is SNHLY and CDR2 is FYNNEI. The CDR3 runs to 13 residues. V dropped 8 bases and J dropped 6 bases, with 14 bases sitting between them. Using reference TRBV2 and TRBJ2-4 for the parts outside the CDR3, the full variable domain is EPEVTQTPSHQVTQMGQEVILRCVPISNHLYFYWYRQILGQKVEFLVSFYNNEISEKSEIFDDQFSVERPDGSNFTLKIRSTKLEDSAMYFCASCLYAINIQYFGAGTRLSVL.

This chain joins TRBV18 and TRBJ1-2; 9 bases align to TRBD1. Germline V gene sequence: CDR1 KGHSH, CDR2 LQKENI. This CDR3 spans 16 amino acids. V shed 0 bases, J shed 2 bases, and the junction held 4 bases outside the gene matches. Written as DNA, the CDR3 is TGTGCCAGCTCACCACCGGGACAGGGAGAAAACTATGGCTACACCTTC. The encoded protein is CASSPPGQGENYGYTF.

The chain recombines TRBV7-8 with TRBJ2-7, with D tentatively TRBD1 (6 bases). V was clipped by 4 bases and J by 5 bases, with 15 bases between them. Looked up from germline, CDR1 is SGHVS and CDR2 is FQNEAQ. The CDR3 runs 14 residues. CDR3: CASSSYRVLDEQYF. As DNA, the CDR3 is TGTGCCAGCAGCTCCTACAGGGTCTTGGACGAGCAGTACTTC.

This chain joins TRBV28 and TRBJ2-7; no reliable D call. Trimming took off 6 bases at V and 5 bases at J, with 11 bases between the two ends. The germline CDR1 and CDR2 sequences are MDHEN and SYDVKM. The CDR3 has 12 residues. In nucleotides, the CDR3 is TGTGCCAGCAGCATTTATGCGGACGAGCAGTACTTC. Translated: CASSIYADEQYF.

The V call is TRBV2, the J call TRBJ2-6; the D gene is possibly TRBD2 (6 bases). Trimming stripped 7 bases from V and 0 bases from J, with 19 bases between. Germline CDR1 reads SNHLY; CDR2 reads FYNNEI. CDR3 length: 18 residues. The CDR3 sequence: CASKVDGRRGSGANVLTF. The CDR3 bases are TGTGCCAGCAAGGTCGACGGCAGGCGGGGCTCTGGGGCCAACGTCCTGACTTTC.

The V call is TRBV2, the J call TRBJ1-1; D is unresolved. The V gene lost 6 bases and the J gene lost 6 bases, with 17 bases spanning the gap. CDR1 and CDR2 from the germline V gene are SNHLY and FYNNEI. The CDR3 has 14 residues. CDR3 nucleotides: TGTGCCAGCAGCGCCCGTGCTGGGAGGGCTGAAGCTTTCTTT. This gives the protein CASSARAGRAEAFF.

The V and J genes are TRBV29-1 and TRBJ2-1; no definite D call. CDR1 is SQVTM, CDR2 ANQGSEA, per germline. The CDR3 has 12 amino acids. With 8 bases removed from V and 0 bases from J, the gap between germline ends came to 8 bases. The CDR3 loop is CSLGYSYNEQFF. The CDR3, as DNA: TGCAGCCTAGGGTACTCCTACAATGAGCAGTTCTTC.

J is TRBJ2-7 and V is TRBV4-2; perhaps TRBD2 as D (6 bases). This CDR3 is 16 amino acids long. V was clipped by 0 bases and J by 0 bases, with 12 bases between them. CDR1 is LGHNA and CDR2 is YNFKEQ in the germline V gene. Written as DNA, the CDR3 is TGTGCCAGCAGCCAAGAAGCGGGCGGGTACTCCTACGAGCAGTACTTC. Protein sequence: CASSQEAGGYSYEQYF.

V and J are TRBV9 and TRBJ2-5; no definite D call. Germline V gene data show CDR1 as SGDLS and CDR2 as YYNGEE. The CDR3 sequence is 13 residues long. V was pared by 4 bases and J by 5 bases, with 12 bases between. The CDR3 nucleotides are TGTGCCAGCAGCCCAGGACCCCAGGAGACCCAGTACTTC. Translated: CASSPGPQETQYF.